This T cell receptor beta chain was sequenced for a study of blood T cell repertoires in COVID-19 (TCRdb year 2020). For the study in its entirety: Samples from collaborators originated in the United States, Italy and Spain and spanned both the acute and convalescent phases of COVID-19. The material from the prospective study consisted of cDNA or gDNA derived from T cells, B-cell-depleted T cells, or PBMCs. The dataset comprised deeply sampled blood TCRbeta repertoires from subjects exposed to, actively infected with, or recovered from COVID-19. The repertoires were released in a freely available public database intended as a resource for research on the immune response to SARS-CoV-2. Samples were obtained from the ongoing ImmuneRACE study (first 160 participants) and from over a thousand subjects provided by 6 global collaborators. Sample metadata almost always included a de-identified subject ID, COVID-19 status, age in years and sex. Where available, HLA class I and class II types were taken from metadata supplied by the sample provider and were not determined by assay-based typing.

With regard to this clone: No antigen is known for it. The input lacks base qualities; no much larger clone sits a single base away.

TCRbeta CDR3 regions were amplified from genomic DNA using the immunoSEQ Assay, a bias-controlled multiplex PCR. Per the original workflow: Within the assay, amplification of reference gene primers was used to estimate how many nucleated cells each sample contained. To quantify the absolute abundance of each unique TCRbeta CDR3 rearrangement, sequence reads were collapsed and filtered. For each sample, productive Simpson clonality was calculated by taking the square root of Simpson's diversity index across productive rearrangements. TCRdb re-hosts the immuneACCESS table, in-frame sequences only. Its copies lack some clones; in the studies checked, an unresolved V gene accounts for under half of them, and the cause for the rest is not known. V and J calls and clone size follow that table, whereas D and trimming were derived from the DNA. The sample records under 350,000 clones, under 90% of which are singletons. The ten most abundant clones make up about 2% of the sample.

Results the study describes overall, beyond this receptor: The amount of clinical and demographic metadata varied by source and participant and was provided uncurated.

One collaborating source in Seattle enrolled patients during active infection and followed them longitudinally through the course of disease. Collaborating institutions collected whole blood in K2EDTA tubes following their own protocols. For TCRbeta analysis, collaborator samples were shipped as frozen whole blood, as isolated PBMCs, or as DNA extracted from either sample type. The sample taken for sequencing was peripheral blood. The sequence was obtained from a woman aged 30 to 39 with COVID-19, enrolled during active disease.

The DNA sequence is as follows: TGTGCCAGCTCATCCGGACAGGGGGGGAACACTGAAGCTTTCTTT. The encoded protein is CASSSGQGGNTEAFF. This sequence uses TRBV18 and TRBJ1-1, and TRBD1 matches 10 of the central bases. Taken from cysteine to phenylalanine, the CDR3 has 15 residues. Left in the record is the CDR3 DNA by itself, 45 bases read in frame from the first base. Via the germline V gene, CDR1 is KGHSH and CDR2 LQKENI. V is pruned by 5 bases and J by 1 base, leaving 4 bases of the junction without a gene match.